A single sample is the source of the 8 T cell receptor beta chains below, sequenced in a study of control samples from healthy donors and cancer patients. Repertoires were generated with immunoSEQ multiplex PCR, while TCRdb's copy carries only in-frame clones and drops some. The data show fewer than 500,000 clones, more than 80% seen once. Sequences were obtained from PBMCs. These receptors came from a man between 35 and 55 years old with head and neck cancer.

The genes are TRBV11-2 and TRBJ2-1; D possibly matches TRBD1 or TRBD2 (6 bases each). V lost 5 bases to trimming and J lost 6 bases, with 14 bases between them. The germline gives CDR1 SGHAT, CDR2 FQNNGV. The CDR3 contains 14 residues. This chain's CDR3 is CASSPGGASNEQFF. In DNA, the CDR3 is TGTGCCAGCAGCCCCGGGGGCGCGTCCAATGAGCAGTTCTTC. Drawing the rest from reference TRBV11-2 and TRBJ2-1, the complete variable domain is EAGVAQSPRYKIIEKRQSVAFWCNPISGHATLYWYQQILGQGPKLLIQFQNNGVVDDSQLPKDRFSAERLKGVDSTLKIQPAKLEDSAVYLCASSPGGASNEQFFGPGTRLTVL.

The gene calls are TRBV30 and TRBJ1-5; D is uncertain. V lost 1 base, J lost 1 base, and 8 bases lay in between. Per the germline V gene, CDR1 is GTSNPN and CDR2 is SVGIG (reference sequence). The CDR3 covers 14 residues. The CDR3 sequence is CAWSDRLSNQPQHF. In DNA form, the CDR3 reads TGTGCCTGGAGTGACCGGCTGAGCAATCAGCCCCAGCATTTT.

V gene TRBV5-1 combines with J gene TRBJ1-2; D not resolved. CDR1 SGHRS and CDR2 YFSETQ come from the germline V gene. The CDR3 extends over 12 amino acids. V dropped 4 bases and J dropped 4 bases, with 8 bases sitting between them. CDR3 loop: CASSEGSYGYTF. The CDR3 coding sequence is TGCGCCAGCAGCGAGGGCAGCTATGGCTACACCTTC.

J is TRBJ2-7 and V is TRBV6-5; 8 bases agree with TRBD1. From germline, CDR1 is MNHEY and CDR2 SVGAGI. V lost 2 bases to trimming and J lost 5 bases; unmatched junction nucleotides: 2. The CDR3 totals 13 residues. CDR3: CASSYPTGDEQYF. CDR3 sequence (DNA): TGTGCCAGCAGTTACCCGACAGGGGACGAGCAGTACTTC.

V gene TRBV3-1 (or the pseudogene TRBV3-2) combines with J gene TRBJ2-1; 8 bases match TRBD2. Trimming took 0 bases from V and 4 from J; bases not matched to a gene: 2. Looked up from germline, CDR1 is LGHDT and CDR2 is YNNKEL (reference sequence). This CDR3 contains 15 residues. The CDR3 nucleotides read TGTGCCAGCAGCCAAGATATAGCGGGGTACAATGAGCAGTTCTTC. This gives the protein CASSQDIAGYNEQFF.

The chain is built from TRBV5-5 and TRBJ2-7; D is uncertain. The CDR3 consists of 12 residues. The germline V and J ends were trimmed by 0 bases and 3 bases, with 4 bases remaining between them. Germline lookup yields CDR1 SGHKS and CDR2 YYEKEE (reference sequence). CDR3 sequence reads: CASSLVLYEQYF. CDR3 bases: TGTGCCAGCAGCTTGGTCCTCTACGAGCAGTACTTC. The whole variable domain, remainder taken from reference TRBV5-5 and TRBJ2-7, is DAGVTQSPTHLIKTRGQQVTLRCSPISGHKSVSWYQQVLGQGPQFIFQYYEKEERGRGNFPDRFSARQFPNYSSELNVNALLLGDSALYLCASSLVLYEQYFGPGTRLTVT.

This chain links TRBV5-8 with TRBJ1-2; TRBD1 matches at 7 bases. The junction had 4 bases not matched to a gene; V was cut back by 0 bases and J by 8 bases. The CDR3 totals 13 residues. CDR1 is SGHTS, CDR2 YDEGEE, per germline. The CDR3 nucleotides read TGTGCCAGCAGCTTGGGGCAGGGGGACGGCTACACCTTC. Translation gives CASSLGQGDGYTF.

This chain's CDR3 is CASRILTGQGVTGELFF. The DNA for the CDR3 is TGTGCCAGCAGGATTCTTACGGGACAGGGGGTCACCGGGGAGCTGTTTTTT. J is TRBJ2-2 and V is TRBV27, with 11 bases lining up with TRBD1. Germline CDR1 reads MNHEY; CDR2 reads SMNVEV (reference sequence). This CDR3 is 17 amino acids long. Trimming cost V 6 bases and J 4 bases; bases outside gene matches: 10.